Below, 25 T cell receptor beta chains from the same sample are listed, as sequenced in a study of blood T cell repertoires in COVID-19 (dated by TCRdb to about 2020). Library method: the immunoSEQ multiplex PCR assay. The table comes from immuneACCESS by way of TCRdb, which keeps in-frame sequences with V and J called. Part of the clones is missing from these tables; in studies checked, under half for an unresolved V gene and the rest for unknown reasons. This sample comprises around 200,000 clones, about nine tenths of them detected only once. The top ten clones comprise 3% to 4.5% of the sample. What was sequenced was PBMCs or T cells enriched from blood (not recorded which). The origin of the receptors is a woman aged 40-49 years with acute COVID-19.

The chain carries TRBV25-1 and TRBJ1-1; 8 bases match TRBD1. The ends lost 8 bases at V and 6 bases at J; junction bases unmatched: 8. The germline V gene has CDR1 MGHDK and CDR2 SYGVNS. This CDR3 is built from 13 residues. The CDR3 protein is CASSDRGRAEAFF. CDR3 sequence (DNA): TGTGCCAGCTCCGACAGGGGCCGGGCTGAAGCTTTCTTT.

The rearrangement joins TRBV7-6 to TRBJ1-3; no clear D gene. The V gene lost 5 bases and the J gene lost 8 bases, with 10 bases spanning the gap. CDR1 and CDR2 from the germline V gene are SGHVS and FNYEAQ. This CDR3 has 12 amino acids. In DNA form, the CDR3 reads TGTGCCAGCAGCCTGGGGAGTGACACCATATATTTT. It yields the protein CASSLGSDTIYF.

The CDR3 sequence is CAARGGGHPYEQYV. CDR3 nucleotides: TGTGCCGCGCGAGGGGGGGGTCACCCCTACGAGCAGTACGTC. The chain combines TRBV28 with TRBJ2-7; D is perhaps TRBD2 (7 bases). In germline, CDR1 is MDHEN, CDR2 SYDVKM. This CDR3 is built from 14 residues. The V and J ends lost 11 bases and 2 bases respectively, with 19 bases between them.

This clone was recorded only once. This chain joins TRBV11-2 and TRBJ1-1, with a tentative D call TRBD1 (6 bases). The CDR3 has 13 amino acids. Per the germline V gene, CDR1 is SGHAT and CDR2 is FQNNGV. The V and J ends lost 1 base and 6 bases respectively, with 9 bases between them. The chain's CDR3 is CASSLVAGAEAFF. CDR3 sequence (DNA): TGTGCCAGCAGCTTAGTGGCAGGGGCTGAAGCTTTCTTT.

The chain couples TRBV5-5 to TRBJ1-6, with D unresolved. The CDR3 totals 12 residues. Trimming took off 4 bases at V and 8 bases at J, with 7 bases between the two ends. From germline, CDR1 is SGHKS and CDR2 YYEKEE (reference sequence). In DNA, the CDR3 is TGTGCCAGCAGCCCCCCCGATTCACCCCTCCACTTT. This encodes CASSPPDSPLHF. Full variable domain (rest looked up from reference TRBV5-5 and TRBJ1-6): DAGVTQSPTHLIKTRGQQVTLRCSPISGHKSVSWYQQVLGQGPQFIFQYYEKEERGRGNFPDRFSARQFPNYSSELNVNALLLGDSALYLCASSPPDSPLHFGNGTRLTVT.

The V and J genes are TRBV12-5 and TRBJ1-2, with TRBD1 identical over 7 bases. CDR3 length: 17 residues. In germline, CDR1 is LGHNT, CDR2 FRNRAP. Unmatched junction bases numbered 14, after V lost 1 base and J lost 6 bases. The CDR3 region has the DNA TGTGCTAGTGGTTTGGACAGGGGAACCTTCTTGGGTGATGGCTACACCTTC. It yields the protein CASGLDRGTFLGDGYTF.

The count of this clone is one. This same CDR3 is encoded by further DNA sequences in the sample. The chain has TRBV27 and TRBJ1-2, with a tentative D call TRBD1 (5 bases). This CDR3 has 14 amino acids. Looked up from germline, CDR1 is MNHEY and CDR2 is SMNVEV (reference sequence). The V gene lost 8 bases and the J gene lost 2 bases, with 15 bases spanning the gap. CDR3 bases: TGTGCCAGCTCCAGTGGCGGGGGAAACTATGGCTACACCTTC. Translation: CASSSGGGNYGYTF.

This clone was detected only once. The chain's CDR3 is CASSLGQGADGYTF. The CDR3 DNA reads TGTGCCAGCAGCCTGGGACAGGGGGCGGACGGCTACACCTTC. The gene calls are TRBV13 and TRBJ1-2, with 12 bases matching TRBD1. The CDR3 spans 14 residues. The junction had 6 bases not matched to a gene; V was cut back by 5 bases and J by 8 bases. The germline gives CDR1 PRHDT, CDR2 FYEKMQ (reference sequence).

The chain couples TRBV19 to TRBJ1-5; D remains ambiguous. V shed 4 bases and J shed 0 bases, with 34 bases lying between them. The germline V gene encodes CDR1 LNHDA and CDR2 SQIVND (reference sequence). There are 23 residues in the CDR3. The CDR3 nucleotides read TGTGCCAGTAGTAACCCGCCGGATCGTGGGAGAGGAAGGCGAGAGGATAGCAATCAGCCCCAGCATTTT. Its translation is CASSNPPDRGRGRREDSNQPQHF.

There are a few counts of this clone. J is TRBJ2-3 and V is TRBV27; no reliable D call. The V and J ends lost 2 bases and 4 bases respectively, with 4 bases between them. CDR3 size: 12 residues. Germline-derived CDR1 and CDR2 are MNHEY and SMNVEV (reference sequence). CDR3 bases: TGTGCCAGCAGTTTAGGGCCAGATACGCAGTATTTT. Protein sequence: CASSLGPDTQYF.

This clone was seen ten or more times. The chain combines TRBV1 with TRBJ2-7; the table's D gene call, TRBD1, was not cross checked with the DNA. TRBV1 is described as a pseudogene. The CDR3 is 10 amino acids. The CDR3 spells CTSPTYEQYV. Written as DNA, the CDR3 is TGCACCAGCCCAACCTACGAGCAGTACGTC.

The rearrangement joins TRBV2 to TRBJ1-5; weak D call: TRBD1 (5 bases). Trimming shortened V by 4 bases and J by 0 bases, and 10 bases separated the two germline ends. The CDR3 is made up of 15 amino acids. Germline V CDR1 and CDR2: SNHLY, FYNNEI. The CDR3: CASSGTPNSNQPQHF. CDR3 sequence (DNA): TGTGCCAGCAGTGGGACACCGAATAGCAATCAGCCCCAGCATTTT.

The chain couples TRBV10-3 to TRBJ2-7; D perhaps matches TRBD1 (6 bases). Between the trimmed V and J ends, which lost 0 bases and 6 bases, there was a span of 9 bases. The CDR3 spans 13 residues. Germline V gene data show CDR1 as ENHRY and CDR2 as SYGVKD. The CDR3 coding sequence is TGTGCCATCAGTGAGTCAGGCAGGGGCGAGCAGTACGTC. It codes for CAISESGRGEQYV.

In nucleotides, the CDR3 is TGTGCCAGCAGCTCGGAGGGTAAGCACACTGAAGCTTTCTTT. Amino acid sequence: CASSSEGKHTEAFF. The chain joins TRBV7-9 to TRBJ1-1, with D uncertain. Germline V gene lookup returns CDR1 SEHNR and CDR2 FQNEAQ (reference sequence). The V gene lost 4 bases and the J gene lost 3 bases, with 12 bases spanning the gap. This CDR3 is built from 14 residues.

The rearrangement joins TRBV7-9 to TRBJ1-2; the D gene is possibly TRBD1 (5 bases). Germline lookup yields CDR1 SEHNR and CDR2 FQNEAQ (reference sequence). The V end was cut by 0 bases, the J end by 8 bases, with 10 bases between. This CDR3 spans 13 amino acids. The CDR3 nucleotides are TGTGCCAGCAGCTTAGCGGGGCCCCTAGGCTACACCTTC. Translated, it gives CASSLAGPLGYTF.

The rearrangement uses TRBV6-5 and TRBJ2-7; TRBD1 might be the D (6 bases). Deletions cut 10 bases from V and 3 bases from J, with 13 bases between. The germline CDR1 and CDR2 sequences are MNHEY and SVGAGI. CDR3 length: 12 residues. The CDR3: CATETGFYEQYF. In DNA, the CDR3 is TGTGCCACCGAGACAGGATTCTACGAGCAGTACTTC.

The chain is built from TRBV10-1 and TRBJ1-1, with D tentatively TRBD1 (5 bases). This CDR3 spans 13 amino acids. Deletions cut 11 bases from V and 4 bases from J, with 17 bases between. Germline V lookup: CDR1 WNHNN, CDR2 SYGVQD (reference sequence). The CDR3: CASSTGRVTEAFF. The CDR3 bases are TGCGCCTCTTCGACGGGCAGGGTCACTGAAGCTTTCTTT.

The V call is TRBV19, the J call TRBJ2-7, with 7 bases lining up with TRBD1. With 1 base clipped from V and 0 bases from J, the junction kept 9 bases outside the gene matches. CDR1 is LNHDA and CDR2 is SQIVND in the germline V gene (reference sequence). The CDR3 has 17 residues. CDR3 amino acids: CASSIGGTAVSSYEQYF. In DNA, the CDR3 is TGTGCCAGTAGTATAGGGGGGACAGCAGTAAGCTCCTACGAGCAGTACTTC.

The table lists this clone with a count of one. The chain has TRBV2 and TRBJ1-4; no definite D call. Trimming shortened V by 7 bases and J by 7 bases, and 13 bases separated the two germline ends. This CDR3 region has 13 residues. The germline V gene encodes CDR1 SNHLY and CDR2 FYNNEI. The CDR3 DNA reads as TGTGCCAGCAATACCTACCGGGGTGAAAAACTGTTTTTT. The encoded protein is CASNTYRGEKLFF. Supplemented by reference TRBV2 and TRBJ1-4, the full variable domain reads EPEVTQTPSHQVTQMGQEVILRCVPISNHLYFYWYRQILGQKVEFLVSFYNNEISEKSEIFDDQFSVERPDGSNFTLKIRSTKLEDSAMYFCASNTYRGEKLFFGSGTQLSVL.

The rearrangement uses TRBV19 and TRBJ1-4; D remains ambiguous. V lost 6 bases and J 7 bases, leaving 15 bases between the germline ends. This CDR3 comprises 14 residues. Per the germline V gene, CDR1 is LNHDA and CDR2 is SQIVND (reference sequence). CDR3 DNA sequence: TGTGCCAGTAGCTTAAGGCGGGGAAGTGAAAAACTGTTTTTT. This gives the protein CASSLRRGSEKLFF.

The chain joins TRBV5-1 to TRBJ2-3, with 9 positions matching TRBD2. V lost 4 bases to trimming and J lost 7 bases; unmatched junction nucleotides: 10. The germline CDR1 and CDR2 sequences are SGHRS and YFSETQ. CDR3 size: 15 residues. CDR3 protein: CASSVLGGGAYTQYF. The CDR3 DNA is TGCGCCAGCAGCGTTCTAGGCGGGGGGGCATATACGCAGTATTTT. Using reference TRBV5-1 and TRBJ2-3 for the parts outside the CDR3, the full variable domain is KAGVTQTPRYLIKTRGQQVTLSCSPISGHRSVSWYQQTPGQGLQFLFEYFSETQRNKGNFPGRFSGRQFSNSRSEMNVSTLELGDSALYLCASSVLGGGAYTQYFGPGTRLTVL.

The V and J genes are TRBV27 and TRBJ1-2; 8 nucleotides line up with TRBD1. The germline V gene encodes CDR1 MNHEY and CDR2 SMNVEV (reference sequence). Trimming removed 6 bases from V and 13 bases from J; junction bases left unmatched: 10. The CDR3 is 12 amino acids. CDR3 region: CASSPGTGRCTF. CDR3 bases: TGTGCCAGCAGCCCTGGGACAGGTCGGTGCACCTTC.

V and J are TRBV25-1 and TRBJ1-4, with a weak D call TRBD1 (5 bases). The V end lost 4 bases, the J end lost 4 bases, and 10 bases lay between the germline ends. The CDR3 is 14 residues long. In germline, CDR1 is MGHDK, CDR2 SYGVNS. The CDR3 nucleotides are TGTGCCAGCAGTGGGGGTAGGGGTAATGAAAAACTGTTTTTT. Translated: CASSGGRGNEKLFF.

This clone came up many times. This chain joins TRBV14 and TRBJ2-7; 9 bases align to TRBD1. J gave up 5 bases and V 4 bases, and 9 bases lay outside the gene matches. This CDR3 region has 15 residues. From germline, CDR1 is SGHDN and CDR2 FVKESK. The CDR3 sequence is CASSPTGTGPHEQYV. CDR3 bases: TGTGCCAGCAGCCCCACCGGGACAGGGCCCCACGAGCAGTACGTC.

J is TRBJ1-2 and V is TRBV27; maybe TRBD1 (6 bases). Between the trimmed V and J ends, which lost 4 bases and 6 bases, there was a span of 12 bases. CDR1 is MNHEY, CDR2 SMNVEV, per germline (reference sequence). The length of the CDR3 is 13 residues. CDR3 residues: CASSYQGTDGYTF. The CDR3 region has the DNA TGTGCCAGCAGTTACCAGGGGACGGATGGCTACACCTTC.